One sample yielded the 13 T cell receptor beta chains listed below, sequenced in a study of early T cells in non-severe SARS-CoV-2 infection. MiXCR, run by TCRdb on the 5' RACE reads, gives a single entry per CDR3 protein. The sample has around 68,000 distinct CDR3 sequences, roughly 12% seen once. Sequencing used whole blood, obtained at baseline. The receptors come from an adult who was a healthcare worker with PCR-confirmed SARS-CoV-2 infection or an uninfected control (not recorded which).

This clonotype was detected many times. Here the CDR3 reads CASSQEGTSGYNEQFF. The CDR3 coding sequence is TGTGCCAGCAGCCAAGAAGGGACTAGCGGATACAATGAGCAGTTCTTC. The chain is built from TRBV4-2 and TRBJ2-1; 11 bases align to TRBD2. The germline V gene has CDR1 LGHNA and CDR2 YNFKEQ. The CDR3 is 16 amino acids. The V and J ends lost 0 bases and 4 bases, in that order; junction bases with no gene match: 2.

The sample holds a few counts of this clonotype. The chain uses TRBV27 and TRBJ1-1; D is undetermined. V shed 6 bases and J shed 0 bases, with 8 bases lying between them. The CDR3 spans 13 residues. Germline V gives CDR1 MNHEY, CDR2 SMNVEV (reference sequence). CDR3 region: CASSLMMNTEAFF. The CDR3 region has the DNA TGTGCCAGCAGCCTGATGATGAACACTGAAGCTTTCTTT.

This chain uses TRBV6-2 or TRBV6-3 with TRBJ1-1; no reliable D call. This CDR3 contains 13 residues. Trimming cost V 1 base and J 2 bases, with 5 bases left between them. CDR1 is MNHEY and CDR2 is SVGEGT in the germline V gene. The CDR3 nucleotides are TGTGCCAGCAGTTACTGGTATAACACTGAAGCTTTCTTT. This translates into CASSYWYNTEAFF.

Only a few counts were recorded for this clonotype. The J gene is TRBJ2-7, the V gene TRBV7-9; no clear D gene. The CDR3 spans 14 residues. V dropped 5 bases and J dropped 7 bases, with 18 bases sitting between them. CDR1 and CDR2 (germline): SEHNR, FQNEAQ (reference sequence). The chain's CDR3 is CASSPVDGEEEQYF. The CDR3 coding sequence is TGTGCCAGCAGCCCTGTCGACGGAGAAGAGGAGCAGTACTTC.

The chain carries TRBV6-2 or TRBV6-3 and TRBJ1-2; unclear D gene. The V gene's germline CDR1 is MNHEY and CDR2 SVGEGT. Trimming shortened V by 4 bases and J by 8 bases, and 8 bases separated the two germline ends. The CDR3 length is 11 residues. The CDR3 loop reads CASSWASGYTF. The CDR3 DNA reads as TGTGCCAGCAGTTGGGCAAGCGGCTACACCTTC.

The chain uses TRBV20-1 and TRBJ1-2; D gene ambiguous. Germline V gene data show CDR1 as DFQATT and CDR2 as SNEGSKA (reference sequence). This CDR3 region has 15 residues. Trimming shortened V by 0 bases and J by 5 bases, and 16 bases separated the two germline ends. The CDR3 sequence: CSAREHILPHYGYTF. The CDR3 DNA reads TGCAGTGCTAGAGAGCACATACTCCCTCATTATGGCTACACCTTC.

Many counts were recorded for this clonotype. J is TRBJ2-1 and V is TRBV6-2 or TRBV6-3; TRBD1 matches 10 bases. The CDR3 loop spans 15 amino acids. Germline loops: CDR1 MNHEY, CDR2 SVGEGT. V gave up 5 bases and J gave up 4 bases; unmatched junction bases: 5. This chain's CDR3 is CASSPGTGDYNEQFF. The CDR3 nucleotides are TGTGCCAGCAGTCCCGGGACAGGGGATTACAATGAGCAGTTCTTC.

This clonotype has a handful of counts. This chain connects TRBV29-1 to TRBJ2-7; TRBD1 might be the D (5 bases). This CDR3 has 12 residues. Trimming stripped 3 bases from V and 1 base from J, with 7 bases between. CDR1 and CDR2 from the germline V gene are SQVTM and ANQGSEA. The CDR3 DNA reads as TGCAGCGTTGAGGGGCCATCCTACGAGCAGTACTTC. It specifies CSVEGPSYEQYF.

The V call is TRBV28, the J call TRBJ2-7, with TRBD2 matching over 10 bases. This CDR3 contains 14 residues. The V gene end was trimmed by 2 bases and the J gene end by 5 bases; junction bases not matched to a gene: 3. Looked up from germline, CDR1 is MDHEN and CDR2 is SYDVKM. The CDR3 protein is CASSLASGSNEQYF. The CDR3 DNA sequence: TGTGCCAGCAGTTTAGCTAGCGGGAGCAACGAGCAGTACTTC.

The rearrangement links TRBV6-2 or TRBV6-3 to TRBJ2-1; 7 bases are shared with TRBD2. This CDR3 comprises 14 residues. The germline V gene has CDR1 MNHEY and CDR2 SVGEGT. J gave up 14 bases and V 7 bases, and 17 bases lay outside the gene matches. CDR3 residues: CASKVGEVAGEEFF. The CDR3, as DNA: TGTGCCAGCAAAGTGGGAGAGGTCGCGGGAGAAGAGTTCTTC.

This clonotype was picked up many times. This chain uses TRBV29-1 with TRBJ2-1; 8 bases fit TRBD2. J gave up 9 bases and V 0 bases, and 10 bases lay outside the gene matches. The CDR3 covers 15 residues. CDR1 is SQVTM, CDR2 ANQGSEA, per germline. The CDR3 DNA sequence: TGCAGCGTTGAAGATTCCGGGAGGGCCTCGGGTGAGCAGTTCTTC. As protein: CSVEDSGRASGEQFF.

This clonotype was seen repeatedly, ten times or more. The chain combines TRBV28 with TRBJ1-2; possible D gene TRBD1, 5 bases. The CDR3 extends over 12 amino acids. CDR1 and CDR2 (germline): MDHEN, SYDVKM. The V end was cut by 6 bases, the J end by 8 bases, with 13 bases between. CDR3 in amino acids: CASSSQGQGYTF. For the CDR3, the DNA is TGTGCCAGCAGCTCGCAGGGTCAAGGCTACACCTTC.

This clonotype was counted between two and nine times. This chain joins TRBV20-1 and TRBJ2-7; TRBD2 matches 7 bases. Losses at the gene ends were 8 bases for V and 1 base for J; bases not matched to a gene: 14. From germline, CDR1 is DFQATT and CDR2 SNEGSKA (reference sequence). The CDR3 runs to 15 residues. The CDR3 nucleotides are TGCAGTACAAACTCGGGGGAGGGTTTGTCCTACGAGCAGTACTTC. It specifies CSTNSGEGLSYEQYF.